This T cell receptor beta chain was identified during a study of T cell responses to AZD1222 COVID-19 vaccine. To note about this clone: Its specificity is unknown.

Clones were read by immunoSEQ multiplex PCR, and TCRdb kept only the in-frame ones, dropping some. The table includes around 80,000 clones, 83% detected once. This CDR3 is 16 amino acids long. V trimming: 3 bases; J trimming: 1 base; junction bases outside the gene matches: 5. From germline, CDR1 is KGHDR and CDR2 SFDVKD. Study observations and caveats: With dominance at 160-218 and 743-854, vaccine-associated CD4 TCRs spanned spike. The donor group comprised mostly white British people and more females; the analysis possibly underestimated clonal diversity. Repertoires in all cases were sampled only once the peak T cell response had passed. Close to half of spike-specific TCRs reportedly recognize unmutated variant regions.

The V call is TRBV24-1, the J call TRBJ2-3; TRBD2 agrees at 8 bases. The clonotype originates from an adult who received the AZD1222 COVID-19 vaccine. Sequences were derived from peripheral blood, sampled 28 days after the second AZD1222 dose. CDR3 DNA: TGTGCCACCAGTGATCCCACTAGCGGTGGCACAGATACGCAGTATTTT. This encodes CATSDPTSGGTDTQYF.